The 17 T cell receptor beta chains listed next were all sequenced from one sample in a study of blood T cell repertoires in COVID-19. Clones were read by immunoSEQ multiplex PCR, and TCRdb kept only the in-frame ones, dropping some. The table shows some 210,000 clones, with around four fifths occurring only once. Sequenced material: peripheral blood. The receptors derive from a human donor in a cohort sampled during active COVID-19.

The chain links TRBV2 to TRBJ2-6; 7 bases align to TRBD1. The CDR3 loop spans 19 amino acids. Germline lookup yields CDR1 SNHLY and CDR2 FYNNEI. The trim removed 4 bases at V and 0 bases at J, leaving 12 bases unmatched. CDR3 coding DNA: TGTGCCAGCAGTGTAGAAATTAGACAGGGCTACTCTGGGGCCAACGTCCTGACTTTC. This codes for CASSVEIRQGYSGANVLTF.

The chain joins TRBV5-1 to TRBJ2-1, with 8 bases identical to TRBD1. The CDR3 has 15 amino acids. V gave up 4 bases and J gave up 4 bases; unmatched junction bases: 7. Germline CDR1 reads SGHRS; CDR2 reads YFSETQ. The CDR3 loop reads CASSPGTGRYNEQFF. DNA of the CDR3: TGCGCCAGCAGCCCTGGGACAGGACGATACAATGAGCAGTTCTTC.

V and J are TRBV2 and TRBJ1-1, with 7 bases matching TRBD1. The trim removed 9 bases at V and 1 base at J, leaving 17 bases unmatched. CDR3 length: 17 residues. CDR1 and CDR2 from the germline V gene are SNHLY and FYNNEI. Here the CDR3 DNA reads TGTGCCAGGAGGCCGGGACAGTGGTCCGGAGCGAACACTGAAGCTTTCTTT. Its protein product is CARRPGQWSGANTEAFF.

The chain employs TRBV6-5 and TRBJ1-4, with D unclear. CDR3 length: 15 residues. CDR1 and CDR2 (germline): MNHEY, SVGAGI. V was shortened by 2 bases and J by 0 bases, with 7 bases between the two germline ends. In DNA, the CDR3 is TGTGCCAGCAGTTACACCGGAGCAACTAATGAAAAACTGTTTTTT. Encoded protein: CASSYTGATNEKLFF.

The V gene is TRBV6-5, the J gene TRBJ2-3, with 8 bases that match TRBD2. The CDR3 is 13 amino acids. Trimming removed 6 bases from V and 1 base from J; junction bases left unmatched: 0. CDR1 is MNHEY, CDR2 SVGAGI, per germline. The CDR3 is CASRAGGTDTQYF. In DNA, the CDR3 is TGTGCCAGCAGAGCGGGGGGCACAGATACGCAGTATTTT.

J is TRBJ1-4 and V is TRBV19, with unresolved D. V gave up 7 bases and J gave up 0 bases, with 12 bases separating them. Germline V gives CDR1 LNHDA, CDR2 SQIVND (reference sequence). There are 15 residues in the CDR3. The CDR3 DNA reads TGTGCCAGTAACGGGGTGGGATCAACTAATGAAAAACTGTTTTTT. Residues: CASNGVGSTNEKLFF.

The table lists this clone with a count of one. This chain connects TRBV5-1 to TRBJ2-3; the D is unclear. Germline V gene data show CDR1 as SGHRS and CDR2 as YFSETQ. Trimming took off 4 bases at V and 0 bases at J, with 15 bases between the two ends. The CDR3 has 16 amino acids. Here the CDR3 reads CASSQTRIPSTDTQYF. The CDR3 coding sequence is TGCGCCAGCAGCCAAACCAGGATTCCTAGCACAGATACGCAGTATTTT.

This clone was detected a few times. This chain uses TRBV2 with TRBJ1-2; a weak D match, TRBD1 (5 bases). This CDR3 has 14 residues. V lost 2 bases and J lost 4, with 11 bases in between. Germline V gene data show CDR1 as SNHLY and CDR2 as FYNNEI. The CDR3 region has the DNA TGTGCCAGCAGTGAACAGGGAGGACCCTATGGCTACACCTTC. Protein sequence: CASSEQGGPYGYTF. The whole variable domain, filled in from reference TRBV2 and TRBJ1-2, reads EPEVTQTPSHQVTQMGQEVILRCVPISNHLYFYWYRQILGQKVEFLVSFYNNEISEKSEIFDDQFSVERPDGSNFTLKIRSTKLEDSAMYFCASSEQGGPYGYTFGSGTRLTVV.

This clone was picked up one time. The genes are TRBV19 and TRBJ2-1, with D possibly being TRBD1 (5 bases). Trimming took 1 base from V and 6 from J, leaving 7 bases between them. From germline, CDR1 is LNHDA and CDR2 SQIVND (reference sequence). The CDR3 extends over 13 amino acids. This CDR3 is CASSIGTGNEQFF. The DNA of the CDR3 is TGTGCCAGTAGTATAGGTACAGGCAATGAGCAGTTCTTC.

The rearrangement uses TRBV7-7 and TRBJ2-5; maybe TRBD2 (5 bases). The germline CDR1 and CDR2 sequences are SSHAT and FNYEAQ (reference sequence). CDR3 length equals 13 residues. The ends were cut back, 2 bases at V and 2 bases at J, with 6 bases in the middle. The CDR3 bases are TGTGCCAGCAGCTTACGAGGGCAAGAGACCCAGTACTTC. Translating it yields CASSLRGQETQYF.

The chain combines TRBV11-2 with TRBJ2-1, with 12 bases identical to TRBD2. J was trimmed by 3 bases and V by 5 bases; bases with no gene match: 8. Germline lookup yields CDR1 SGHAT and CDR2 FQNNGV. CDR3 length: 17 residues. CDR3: CASSNPRTSGIYNEQFF. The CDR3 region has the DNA TGTGCCAGCAGCAATCCCCGGACTAGCGGGATCTACAATGAGCAGTTCTTC.

The CDR3 nucleotides read TGTGCCAGCCGTGGACTAGCGGGAGGGTATGAGCAGTTCTTC. Amino acids: CASRGLAGGYEQFF. The chain couples TRBV27 to TRBJ2-1, with 15 bases lining up with TRBD2. V shed 8 bases and J 8 bases; nucleotides not matched to a gene: 4. Looked up from germline, CDR1 is MNHEY and CDR2 is SMNVEV (reference sequence). This CDR3 spans 14 amino acids.

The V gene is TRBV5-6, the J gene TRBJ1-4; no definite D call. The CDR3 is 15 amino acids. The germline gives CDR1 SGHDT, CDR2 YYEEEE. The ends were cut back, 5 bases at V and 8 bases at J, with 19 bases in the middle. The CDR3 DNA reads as TGTGCCAGCAGTTCAGACGGGATTCAGGACGAAAAACTGTTTTTT. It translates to CASSSDGIQDEKLFF.

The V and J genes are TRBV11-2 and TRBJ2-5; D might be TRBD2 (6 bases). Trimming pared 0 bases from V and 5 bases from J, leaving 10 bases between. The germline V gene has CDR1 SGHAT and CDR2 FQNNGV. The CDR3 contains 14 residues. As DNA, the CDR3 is TGTGCCAGCAGCTTAGATTGGGAGGCCGAGACCCAGTACTTC. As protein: CASSLDWEAETQYF.

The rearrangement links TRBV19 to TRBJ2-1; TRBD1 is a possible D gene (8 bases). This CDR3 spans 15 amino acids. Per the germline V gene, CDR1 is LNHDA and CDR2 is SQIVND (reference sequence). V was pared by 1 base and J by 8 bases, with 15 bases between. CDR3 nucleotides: TGTGCCAGTAGTATAGGGACAGGGAGGGAGTATGAGCAGTTCTTC. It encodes CASSIGTGREYEQFF.

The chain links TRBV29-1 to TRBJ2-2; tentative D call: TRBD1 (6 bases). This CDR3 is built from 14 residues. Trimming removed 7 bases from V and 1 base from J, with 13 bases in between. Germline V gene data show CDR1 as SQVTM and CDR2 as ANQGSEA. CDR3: CSATGTLNTGELFF. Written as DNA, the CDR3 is TGCAGCGCCACCGGGACATTGAACACCGGGGAGCTGTTTTTT.

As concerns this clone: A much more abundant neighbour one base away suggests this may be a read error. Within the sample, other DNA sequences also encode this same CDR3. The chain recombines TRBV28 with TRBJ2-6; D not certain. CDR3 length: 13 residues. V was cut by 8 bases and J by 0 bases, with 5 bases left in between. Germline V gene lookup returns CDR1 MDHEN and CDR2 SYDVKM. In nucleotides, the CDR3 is TGTGCCAGCGTCTTCTCTGGGGCCAACGTCCTGACTTTC. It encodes CASVFSGANVLTF. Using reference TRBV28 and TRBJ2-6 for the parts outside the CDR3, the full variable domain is DVKVTQSSRYLVKRTGEKVFLECVQDMDHENMFWYRQDPGLGLRLIYFSYDVKMKEKGDIPEGYSVSREKKERFSLILESASTNQTSMYLCASVFSGANVLTFGAGSRLTVL.